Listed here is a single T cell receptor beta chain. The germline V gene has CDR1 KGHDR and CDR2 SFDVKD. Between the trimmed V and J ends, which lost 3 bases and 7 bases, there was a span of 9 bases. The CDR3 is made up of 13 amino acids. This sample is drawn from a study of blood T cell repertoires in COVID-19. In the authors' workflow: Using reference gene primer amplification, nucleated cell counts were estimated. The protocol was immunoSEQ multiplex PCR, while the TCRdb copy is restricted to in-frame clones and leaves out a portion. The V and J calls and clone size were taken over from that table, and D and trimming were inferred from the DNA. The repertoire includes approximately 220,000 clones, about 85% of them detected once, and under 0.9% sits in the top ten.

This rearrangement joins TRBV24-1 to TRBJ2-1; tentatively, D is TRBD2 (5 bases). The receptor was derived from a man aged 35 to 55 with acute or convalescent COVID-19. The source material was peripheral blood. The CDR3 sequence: CATSDARRNEQFF. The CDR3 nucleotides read TGTGCCACCAGTGATGCCCGGAGGAATGAGCAGTTCTTC.